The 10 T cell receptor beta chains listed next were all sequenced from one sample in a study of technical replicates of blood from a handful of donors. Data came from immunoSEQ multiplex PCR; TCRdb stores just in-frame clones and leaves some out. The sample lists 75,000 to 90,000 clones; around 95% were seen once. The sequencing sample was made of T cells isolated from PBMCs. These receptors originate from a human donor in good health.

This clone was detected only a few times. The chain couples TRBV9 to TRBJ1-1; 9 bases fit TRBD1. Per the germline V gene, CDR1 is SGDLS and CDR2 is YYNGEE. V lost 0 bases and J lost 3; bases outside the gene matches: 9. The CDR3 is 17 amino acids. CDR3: CASSVGIGDREDTEAFF. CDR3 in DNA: TGTGCCAGCAGCGTAGGTATAGGGGACAGGGAAGACACTGAAGCTTTCTTT.

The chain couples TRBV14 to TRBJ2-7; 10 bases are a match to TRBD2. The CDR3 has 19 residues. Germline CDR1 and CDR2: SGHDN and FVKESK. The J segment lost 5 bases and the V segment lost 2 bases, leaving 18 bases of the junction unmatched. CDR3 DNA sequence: TGTGCCAGCAGCCAACCGACAGCGGGAGGGCCTTTGTTCGGTAACGAGCAGTACTTC. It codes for CASSQPTAGGPLFGNEQYF.

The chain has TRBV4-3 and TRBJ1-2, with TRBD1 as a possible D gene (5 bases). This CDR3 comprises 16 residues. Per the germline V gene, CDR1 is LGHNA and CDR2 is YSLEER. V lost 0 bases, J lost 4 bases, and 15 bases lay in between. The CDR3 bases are TGCGCCAGCAGCCAAGATCTTGTGGGGCTCAGCTATGGCTACACCTTC. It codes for CASSQDLVGLSYGYTF.

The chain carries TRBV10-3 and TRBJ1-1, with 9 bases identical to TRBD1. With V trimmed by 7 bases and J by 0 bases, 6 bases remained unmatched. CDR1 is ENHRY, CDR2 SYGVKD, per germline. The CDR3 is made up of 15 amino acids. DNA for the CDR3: TGTGCCATCACTACTGGGACAGGGTTGAACACTGAAGCTTTCTTT. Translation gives CAITTGTGLNTEAFF.

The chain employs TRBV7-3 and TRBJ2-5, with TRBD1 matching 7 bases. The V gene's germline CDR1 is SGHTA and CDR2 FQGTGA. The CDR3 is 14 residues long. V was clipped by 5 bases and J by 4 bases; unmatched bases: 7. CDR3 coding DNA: TGTGCCAGCAGCCCAGGGACAGTACTAGAGACCCAGTACTTC. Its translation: CASSPGTVLETQYF.

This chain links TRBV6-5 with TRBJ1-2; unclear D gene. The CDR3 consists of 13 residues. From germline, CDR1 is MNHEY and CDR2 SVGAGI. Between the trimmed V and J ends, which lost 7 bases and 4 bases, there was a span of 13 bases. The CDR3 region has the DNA TGTGCCAGCACGGGAGGATCCGGCTATGGCTACACCTTC. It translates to CASTGGSGYGYTF.

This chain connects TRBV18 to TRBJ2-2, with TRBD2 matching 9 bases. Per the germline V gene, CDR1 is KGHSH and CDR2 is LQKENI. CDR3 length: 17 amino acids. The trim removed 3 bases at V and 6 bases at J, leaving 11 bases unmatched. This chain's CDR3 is CASSPSGRWDPAGELFF. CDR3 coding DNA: TGTGCCAGCTCACCCAGCGGGAGGTGGGATCCGGCCGGGGAGCTGTTTTTT.

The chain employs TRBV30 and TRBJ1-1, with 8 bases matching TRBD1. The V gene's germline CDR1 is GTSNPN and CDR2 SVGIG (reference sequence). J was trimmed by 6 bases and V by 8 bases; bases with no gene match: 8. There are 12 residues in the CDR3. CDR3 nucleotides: TGTGCCGGGGGACAGGTGGAGCCTGAAGCTTTCTTT. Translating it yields CAGGQVEPEAFF.

The CDR3 region has the DNA TGTGCCAGCAGCTCAGGGGCTGAAGCTTTCTTT. This codes for CASSSGAEAFF. The chain is built from TRBV7-9 and TRBJ1-1; perhaps TRBD1 as D (6 bases). Trimming left V 4 bases short and J 6 bases short, with 6 bases between. The CDR3 loop spans 11 amino acids. Germline-derived CDR1 and CDR2 are SEHNR and FQNEAQ (reference sequence).

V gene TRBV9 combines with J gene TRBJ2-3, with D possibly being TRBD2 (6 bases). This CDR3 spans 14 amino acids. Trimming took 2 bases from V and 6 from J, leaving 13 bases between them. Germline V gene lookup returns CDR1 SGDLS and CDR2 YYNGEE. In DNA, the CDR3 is TGTGCCAGCAGCGTGAGAACTAGCAGTGATACGCAGTATTTT. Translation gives CASSVRTSSDTQYF.